A selection of T cell receptor beta chains follows, all from one sample in a study of early stage breast cancer tumors. Some clones are missing from TCRdb's copy, which holds only in-frame ones; the method was immunoSEQ multiplex PCR. The sample comprises about 36,000 clones, about 68% of which are singletons, and about 6.8% rests with the top ten. Material: blood. These receptors came from a person aged 55 to 69 with breast cancer. Both conserved end residues are part of each CDR3. The D gene is left open where the match is weak. Not all rows give a size; the values are once, few, many and, for expanded clones, a class.

j_gene: TRBJ2-3
abundance: -
v_gene: TRBV7-9
d_gene: TRBD2
CDR3aa: CASTLGGGSADTQYF
CDR3nt: TGTGCCAGCACCCTTGGCGGGGGTTCGGCAGATACGCAGTATTTT

j_gene: TRBJ1-1
abundance: -
v_gene: TRBV5-6
d_gene: -
CDR3aa: CASSLKRLYTEAFF
CDR3nt: TGTGCCAGCAGCTTGAAGCGTCTTTACACTGAAGCTTTCTTT

j_gene: TRBJ2-7
abundance: -
v_gene: TRBV11-3
d_gene: -
CDR3aa: CASSLDRDSSYEQYF
CDR3nt: TGTGCCAGCAGCTTAGATCGGGATAGCTCCTACGAGCAGTACTTC

j_gene: TRBJ2-5
abundance: -
v_gene: TRBV7-7
d_gene: TRBD2
CDR3aa: CASSLELAGEETQYF
CDR3nt: TGTGCTAGCAGCTTAGAACTAGCGGGGGAAGAGACCCAGTACTTC

j_gene: TRBJ2-1
abundance: -
v_gene: TRBV27
d_gene: -
CDR3aa: CASNPQASMYNEQFF
CDR3nt: TGTGCCAGCAACCCCCAGGCCTCGATGTACAATGAGCAGTTCTTC

j_gene: TRBJ1-2
abundance: -
v_gene: TRBV28
d_gene: -
CDR3aa: CASSMGRIYGYTF
CDR3nt: TGTGCCAGCAGTATGGGACGGATCTATGGCTACACCTTC

j_gene: TRBJ1-2
abundance: -
v_gene: TRBV5-5
d_gene: -
CDR3aa: CASSPGGAPYGYTF
CDR3nt: TGTGCCAGCAGCCCGGGGGGGGCTCCCTATGGCTACACCTTC

j_gene: TRBJ2-7
abundance: -
v_gene: TRBV6-5
d_gene: -
CDR3aa: CASSYTYEQYF
CDR3nt: TGTGCCAGCAGTTACACCTACGAGCAGTACTTC

j_gene: TRBJ2-3
abundance: -
v_gene: TRBV28
d_gene: -
CDR3aa: CASTHPNPYGVSTDTQYF
CDR3nt: TGTGCCAGCACCCACCCTAACCCCTACGGCGTGAGCACAGATACGCAGTATTTT

j_gene: TRBJ1-5
abundance: -
v_gene: TRBV5-1
d_gene: -
CDR3aa: CASSLGPWGVSNQPQHF
CDR3nt: TGCGCCAGCAGCTTGGGACCCTGGGGGGTAAGCAATCAGCCCCAGCATTTT

j_gene: TRBJ2-7
abundance: -
v_gene: TRBV15
d_gene: -
CDR3aa: CATSRDPGRSYEQYF
CDR3nt: TGTGCCACCAGCAGAGATCCGGGGCGCTCCTACGAGCAGTACTTC

j_gene: TRBJ2-7
abundance: -
v_gene: TRBV5-1
d_gene: TRBD2
CDR3aa: CASSLGGLAGGGHEQYF
CDR3nt: TGCGCCAGCAGCTTGGGGGGACTAGCGGGAGGCGGACACGAGCAGTACTTC

j_gene: TRBJ1-2
abundance: -
v_gene: TRBV5-6
d_gene: TRBD1
CDR3aa: CASSLRWGTGGNYGYTF
CDR3nt: TGTGCCAGCAGCTTGAGATGGGGGACAGGGGGAAACTATGGCTACACCTTC

j_gene: TRBJ1-1
abundance: -
v_gene: TRBV2
d_gene: -
CDR3aa: CASSEGVAEAFF
CDR3nt: TGTGCCAGCAGTGAGGGAGTCGCTGAAGCTTTCTTT

j_gene: TRBJ2-2
abundance: once
v_gene: TRBV4-2
d_gene: -
CDR3aa: CASSQEMGTLNTGELFF
CDR3nt: TGTGCCAGCAGCCAAGAAATGGGGACCTTGAACACCGGGGAGCTGTTTTTT

j_gene: TRBJ1-2
abundance: -
v_gene: TRBV27
d_gene: -
CDR3aa: CASSSRGDYGYTF
CDR3nt: TGTGCCAGCAGTTCGAGGGGTGACTATGGCTACACCTTC